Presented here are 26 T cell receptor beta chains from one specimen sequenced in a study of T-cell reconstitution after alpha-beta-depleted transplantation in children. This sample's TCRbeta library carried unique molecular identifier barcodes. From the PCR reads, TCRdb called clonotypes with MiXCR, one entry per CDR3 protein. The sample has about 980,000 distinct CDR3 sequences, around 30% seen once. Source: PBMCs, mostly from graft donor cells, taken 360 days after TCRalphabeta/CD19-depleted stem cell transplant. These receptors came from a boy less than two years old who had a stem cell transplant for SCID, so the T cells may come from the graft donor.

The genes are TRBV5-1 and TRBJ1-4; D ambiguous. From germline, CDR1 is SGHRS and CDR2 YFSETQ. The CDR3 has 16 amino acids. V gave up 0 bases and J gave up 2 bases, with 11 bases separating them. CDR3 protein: CASSLVPRGTNEKLFF. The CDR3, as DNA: TGCGCCAGCAGCTTGGTGCCGCGAGGGACTAATGAAAAACTGTTTTTT.

The CDR3 protein is CASSWGDQGGKNIQYF. The CDR3 DNA sequence: TGCGCCAGCAGCTGGGGGGACCAGGGAGGCAAAAACATTCAGTACTTC. The chain couples TRBV5-1 to TRBJ2-4; the D gene is possibly TRBD2 (6 bases). Trimming shortened V by 3 bases and J by 3 bases, and 16 bases separated the two germline ends. CDR1 and CDR2 from the germline V gene are SGHRS and YFSETQ. This CDR3 spans 16 amino acids.

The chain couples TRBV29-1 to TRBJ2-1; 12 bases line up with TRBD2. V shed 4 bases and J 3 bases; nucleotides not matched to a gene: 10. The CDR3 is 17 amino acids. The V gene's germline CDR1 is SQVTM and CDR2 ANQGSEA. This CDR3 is CSVVASGGVQLYNEQFF. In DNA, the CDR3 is TGCAGCGTTGTAGCTAGCGGGGGGGTACAGCTCTACAATGAGCAGTTCTTC.

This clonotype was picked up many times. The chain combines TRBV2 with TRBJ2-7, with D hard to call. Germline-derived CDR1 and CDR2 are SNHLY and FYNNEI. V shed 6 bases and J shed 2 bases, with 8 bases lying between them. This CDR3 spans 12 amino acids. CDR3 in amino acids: CASSSLAYEQYF. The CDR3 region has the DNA TGTGCCAGCAGCTCCCTGGCCTACGAGCAGTACTTC. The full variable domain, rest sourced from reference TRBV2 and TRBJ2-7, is EPEVTQTPSHQVTQMGQEVILRCVPISNHLYFYWYRQILGQKVEFLVSFYNNEISEKSEIFDDQFSVERPDGSNFTLKIRSTKLEDSAMYFCASSSLAYEQYFGPGTRLTVT.

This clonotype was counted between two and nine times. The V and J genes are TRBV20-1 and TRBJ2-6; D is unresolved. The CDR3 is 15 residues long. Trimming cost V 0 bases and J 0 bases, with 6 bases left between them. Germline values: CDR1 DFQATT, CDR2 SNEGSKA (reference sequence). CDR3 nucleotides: TGCAGTGCTAGAGATGCCCACTCTGGGGCCAACGTCCTGACTTTC. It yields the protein CSARDAHSGANVLTF.

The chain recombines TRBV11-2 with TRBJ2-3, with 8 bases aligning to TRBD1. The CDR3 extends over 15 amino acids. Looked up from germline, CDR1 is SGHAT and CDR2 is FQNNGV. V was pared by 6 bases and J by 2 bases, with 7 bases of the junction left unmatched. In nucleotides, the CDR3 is TGTGCCAGCAGGGGCAGGGGGCTCAACACAGATACGCAGTATTTT. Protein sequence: CASRGRGLNTDTQYF.

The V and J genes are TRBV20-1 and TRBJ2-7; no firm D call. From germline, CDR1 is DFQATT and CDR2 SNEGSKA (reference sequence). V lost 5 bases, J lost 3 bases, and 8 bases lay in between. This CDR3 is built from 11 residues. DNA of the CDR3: TGCAGTGCTCTAAGCTACTACGAGCAGTACTTC. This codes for CSALSYYEQYF.

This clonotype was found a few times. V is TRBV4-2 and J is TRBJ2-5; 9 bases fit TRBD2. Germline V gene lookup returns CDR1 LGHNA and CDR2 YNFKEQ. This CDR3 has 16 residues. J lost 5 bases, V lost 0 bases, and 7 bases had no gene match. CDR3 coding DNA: TGTGCCAGCAGCCAAGAGGGAATAGCGGGGGCGGAGACCCAGTACTTC. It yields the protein CASSQEGIAGAETQYF.

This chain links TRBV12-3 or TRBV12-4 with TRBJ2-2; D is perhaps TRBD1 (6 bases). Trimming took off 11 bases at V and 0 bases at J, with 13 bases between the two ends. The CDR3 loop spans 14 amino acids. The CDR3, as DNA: TGTGCCGGTCAAGGACAGACGAACACCGGGGAGCTGTTTTTT. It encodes CAGQGQTNTGELFF.

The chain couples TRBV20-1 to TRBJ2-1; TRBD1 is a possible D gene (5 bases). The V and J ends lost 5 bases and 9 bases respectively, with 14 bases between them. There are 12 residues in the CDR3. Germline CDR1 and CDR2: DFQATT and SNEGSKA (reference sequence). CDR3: CSAGAFPGEQFF. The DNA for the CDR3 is TGCAGTGCTGGGGCCTTCCCTGGTGAGCAGTTCTTC.

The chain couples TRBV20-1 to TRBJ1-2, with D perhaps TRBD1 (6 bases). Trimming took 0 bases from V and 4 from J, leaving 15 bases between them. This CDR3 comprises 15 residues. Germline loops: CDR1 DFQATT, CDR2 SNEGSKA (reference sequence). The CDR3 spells CSARDPAGALYGYTF. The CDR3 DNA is TGCAGTGCTAGAGATCCGGCAGGGGCTCTCTATGGCTACACCTTC.

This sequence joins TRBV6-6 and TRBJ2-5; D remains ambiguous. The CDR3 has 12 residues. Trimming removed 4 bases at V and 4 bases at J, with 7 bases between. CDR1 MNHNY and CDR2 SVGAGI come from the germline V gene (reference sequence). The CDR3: CASSSASETQYF. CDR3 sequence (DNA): TGTGCCAGCAGTTCCGCCTCAGAGACCCAGTACTTC.

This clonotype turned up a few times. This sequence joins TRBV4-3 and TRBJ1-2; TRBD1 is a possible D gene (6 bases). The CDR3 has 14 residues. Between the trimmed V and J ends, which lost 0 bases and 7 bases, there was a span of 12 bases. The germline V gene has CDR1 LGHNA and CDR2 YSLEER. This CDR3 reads CASSQDPGAAGYTF. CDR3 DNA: TGCGCCAGCAGCCAAGATCCGGGGGCGGCTGGCTACACCTTC.

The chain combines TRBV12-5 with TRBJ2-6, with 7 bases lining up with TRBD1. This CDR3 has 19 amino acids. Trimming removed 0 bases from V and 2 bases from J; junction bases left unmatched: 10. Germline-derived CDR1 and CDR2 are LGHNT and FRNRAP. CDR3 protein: CASGLVGPTGSTGANVLTF. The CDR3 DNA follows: TGTGCTAGTGGTTTGGTAGGGCCGACAGGGTCGACTGGGGCCAACGTCCTGACTTTC.

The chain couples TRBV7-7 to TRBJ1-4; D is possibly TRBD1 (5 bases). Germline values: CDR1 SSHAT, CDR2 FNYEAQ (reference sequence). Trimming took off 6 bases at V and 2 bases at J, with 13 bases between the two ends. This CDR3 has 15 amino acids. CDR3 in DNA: TGTGCCAGCAGTCTTCGCCGGGGGACTAATGAAAAACTGTTTTTT. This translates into CASSLRRGTNEKLFF.

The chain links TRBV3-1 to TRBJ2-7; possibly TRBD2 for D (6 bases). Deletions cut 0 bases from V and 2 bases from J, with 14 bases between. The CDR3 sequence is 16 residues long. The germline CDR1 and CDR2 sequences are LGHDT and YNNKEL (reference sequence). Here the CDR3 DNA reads TGTGCCAGCAGCCAAGATCCGGAGGGGCCAGCCTACGAGCAGTACTTC. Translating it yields CASSQDPEGPAYEQYF.

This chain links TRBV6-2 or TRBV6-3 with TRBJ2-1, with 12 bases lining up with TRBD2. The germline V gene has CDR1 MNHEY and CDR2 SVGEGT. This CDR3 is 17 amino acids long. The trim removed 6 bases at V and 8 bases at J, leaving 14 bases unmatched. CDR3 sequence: CASRGLAGFYTQDEQFF. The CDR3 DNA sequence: TGTGCCAGCAGAGGACTAGCGGGGTTCTACACGCAGGATGAGCAGTTCTTC.

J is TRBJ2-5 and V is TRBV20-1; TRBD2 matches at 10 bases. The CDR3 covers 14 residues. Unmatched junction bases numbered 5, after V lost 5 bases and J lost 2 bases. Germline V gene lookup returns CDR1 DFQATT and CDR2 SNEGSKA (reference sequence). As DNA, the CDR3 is TGCAGTGCTTCTAGCGGGGGACTTCAAGAGACCCAGTACTTC. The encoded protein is CSASSGGLQETQYF.

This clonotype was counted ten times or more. CDR3 amino acids: CATGTGTYEQYF. CDR3 DNA: TGTGCCACCGGGACAGGGACGTACGAGCAGTACTTC. This chain uses TRBV10-3 with TRBJ2-7; 9 bases match TRBD1. This CDR3 has 12 amino acids. Germline V gene sequence: CDR1 ENHRY, CDR2 SYGVKD. The V segment lost 10 bases and the J segment 4 bases; nucleotides outside the gene matches: 5.

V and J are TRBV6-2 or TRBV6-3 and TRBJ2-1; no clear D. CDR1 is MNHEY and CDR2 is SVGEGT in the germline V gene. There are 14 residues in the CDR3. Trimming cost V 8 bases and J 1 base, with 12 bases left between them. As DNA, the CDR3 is TGTGCCAGCCAAGAACAGATATCCTACAATGAGCAGTTCTTC. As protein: CASQEQISYNEQFF.

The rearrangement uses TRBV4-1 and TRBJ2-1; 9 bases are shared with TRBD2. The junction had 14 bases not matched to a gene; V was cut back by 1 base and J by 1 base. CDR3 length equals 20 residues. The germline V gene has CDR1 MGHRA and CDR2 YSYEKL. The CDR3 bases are TGCGCCAGCAGCCAAGTTGTGACCCAGCGGGGGGCCTGGTCCTACAATGAGCAGTTCTTC. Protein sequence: CASSQVVTQRGAWSYNEQFF.

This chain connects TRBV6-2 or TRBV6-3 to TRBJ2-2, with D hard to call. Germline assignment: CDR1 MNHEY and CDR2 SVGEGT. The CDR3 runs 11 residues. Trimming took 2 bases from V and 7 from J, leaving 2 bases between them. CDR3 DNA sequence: TGTGCCAGCAGTTACCGCGGGGAGCTGTTTTTT. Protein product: CASSYRGELFF.

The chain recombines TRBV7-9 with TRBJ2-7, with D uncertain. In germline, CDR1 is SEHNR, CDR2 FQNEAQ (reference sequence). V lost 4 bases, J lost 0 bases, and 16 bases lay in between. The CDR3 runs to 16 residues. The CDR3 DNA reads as TGTGCCAGCAGCTCTAGAGCGATAACCAGCTCCTACGAGCAGTACTTC. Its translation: CASSSRAITSSYEQYF.

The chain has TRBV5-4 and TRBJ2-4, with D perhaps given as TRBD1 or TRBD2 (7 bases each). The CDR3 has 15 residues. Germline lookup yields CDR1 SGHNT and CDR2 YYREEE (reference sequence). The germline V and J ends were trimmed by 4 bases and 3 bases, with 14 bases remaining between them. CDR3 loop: CASSRDREGKNIQYF. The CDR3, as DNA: TGTGCCAGCAGCCGTGACAGGGAGGGCAAAAACATTCAGTACTTC.

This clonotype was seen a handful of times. CDR3 in amino acids: CASSSSGQRAGELFF. CDR3 in DNA: TGCGCCAGCAGCAGTTCAGGACAAAGGGCCGGGGAGCTGTTTTTT. This chain connects TRBV5-1 to TRBJ2-2; D might be TRBD1 (5 bases). Trimming removed 4 bases from V and 6 bases from J, with 16 bases in between. The length of the CDR3 is 15 residues. Per the germline V gene, CDR1 is SGHRS and CDR2 is YFSETQ.

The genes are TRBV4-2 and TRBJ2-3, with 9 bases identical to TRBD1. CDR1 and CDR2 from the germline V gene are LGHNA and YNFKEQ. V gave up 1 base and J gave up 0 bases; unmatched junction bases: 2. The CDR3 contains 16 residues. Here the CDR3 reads CASSQGDRASTDTQYF. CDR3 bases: TGTGCCAGCAGCCAAGGGGACAGGGCTAGCACAGATACGCAGTATTTT.